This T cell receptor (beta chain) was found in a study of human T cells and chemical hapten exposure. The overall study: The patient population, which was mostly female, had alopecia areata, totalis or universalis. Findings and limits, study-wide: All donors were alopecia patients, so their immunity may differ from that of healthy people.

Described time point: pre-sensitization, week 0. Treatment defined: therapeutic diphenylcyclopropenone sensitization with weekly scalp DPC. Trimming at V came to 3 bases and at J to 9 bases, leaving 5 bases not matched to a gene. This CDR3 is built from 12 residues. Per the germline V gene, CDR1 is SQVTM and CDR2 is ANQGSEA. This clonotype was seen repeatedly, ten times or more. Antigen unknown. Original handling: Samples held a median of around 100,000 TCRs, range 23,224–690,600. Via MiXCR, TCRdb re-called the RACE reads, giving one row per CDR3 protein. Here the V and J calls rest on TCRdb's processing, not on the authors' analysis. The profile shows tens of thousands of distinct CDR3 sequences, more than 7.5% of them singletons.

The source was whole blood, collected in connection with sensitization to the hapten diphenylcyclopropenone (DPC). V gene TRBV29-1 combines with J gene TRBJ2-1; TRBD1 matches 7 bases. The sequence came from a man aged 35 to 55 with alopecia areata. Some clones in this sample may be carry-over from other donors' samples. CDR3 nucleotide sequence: TGCAGCGTTGACCGACAGGGTACTGAGCAGTTCTTC. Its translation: CSVDRQGTEQFF.